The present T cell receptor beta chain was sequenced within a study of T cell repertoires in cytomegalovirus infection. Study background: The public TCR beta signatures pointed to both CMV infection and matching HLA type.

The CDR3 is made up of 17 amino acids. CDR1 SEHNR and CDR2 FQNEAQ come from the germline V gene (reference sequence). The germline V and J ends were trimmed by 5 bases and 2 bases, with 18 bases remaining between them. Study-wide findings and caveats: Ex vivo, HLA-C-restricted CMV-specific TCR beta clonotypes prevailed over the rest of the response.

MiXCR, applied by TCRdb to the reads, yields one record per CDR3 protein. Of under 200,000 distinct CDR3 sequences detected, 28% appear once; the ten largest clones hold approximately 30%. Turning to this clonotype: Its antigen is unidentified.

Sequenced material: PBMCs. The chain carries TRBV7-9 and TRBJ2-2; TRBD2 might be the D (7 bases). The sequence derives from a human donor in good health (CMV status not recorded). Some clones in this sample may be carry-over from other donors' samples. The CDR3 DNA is TGTGCCAGCAGCCCCCTGTTGGCGGGGGCCAACACCGGGGAGCTGTTTTTT. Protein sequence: CASSPLLAGANTGELFF.